The clone carrying this T cell receptor (beta chain) turned up a few times. Its antigen is unknown. TCRdb's table, derived via immunoSEQ multiplex PCR, lists solely in-frame clones and lacks some. The table lists fewer than 35,000 clones, 85% to 90% of them singletons. Time point defined: cycle 4 day 1 (C4D1), after less than 7 weeks of nivolumab. Relapse after autologous stem cell transplantation occurred in every patient, and brentuximab vedotin exposure varied. Negative selection with magnetic separation was used to purify CD4+ T cells from thawed PBMCs. Patients showed best responses of complete response, partial response or progressive disease. This specimen comes from a study of PD-1 blockade in classical Hodgkin lymphoma. Germline CDR1 PRHDT, CDR2 FYEKMQ (reference sequence). The V gene lost 5 bases and the J gene lost 0 bases, with 11 bases spanning the gap. The CDR3 consists of 14 residues.

Study results and caveats: Reported findings placed baseline TCR diversity lower in newly diagnosed patients (compared with healthy donors).

The sequencing used CD4+ T cells from blood, collected before the fourth cycle of nivolumab. The chain joins TRBV13 to TRBJ2-7; D might be TRBD1 or TRBD2, each matching 5 bases. The sequence was obtained from a human donor with classical Hodgkin lymphoma. The CDR3 sequence: CASSAGTVSYEQYF. The CDR3 coding sequence is TGTGCCAGCAGCGCCGGGACGGTCTCCTACGAGCAGTACTTC.